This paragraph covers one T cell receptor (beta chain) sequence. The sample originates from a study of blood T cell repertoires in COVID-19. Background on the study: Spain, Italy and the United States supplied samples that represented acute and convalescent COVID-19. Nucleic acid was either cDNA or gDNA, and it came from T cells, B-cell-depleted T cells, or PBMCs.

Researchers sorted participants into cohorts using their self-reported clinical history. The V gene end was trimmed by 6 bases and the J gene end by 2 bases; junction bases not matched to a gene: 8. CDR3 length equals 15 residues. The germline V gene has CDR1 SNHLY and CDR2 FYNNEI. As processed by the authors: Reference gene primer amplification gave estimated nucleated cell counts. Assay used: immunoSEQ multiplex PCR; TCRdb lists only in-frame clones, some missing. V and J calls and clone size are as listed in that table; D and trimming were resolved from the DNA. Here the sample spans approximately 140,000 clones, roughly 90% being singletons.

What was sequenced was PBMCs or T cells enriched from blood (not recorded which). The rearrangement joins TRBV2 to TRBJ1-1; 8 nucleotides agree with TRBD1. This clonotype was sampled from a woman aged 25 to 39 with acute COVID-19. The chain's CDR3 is CASRGWDRLNTEAFF. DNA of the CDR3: TGTGCCAGCAGGGGATGGGACAGGTTAAACACTGAAGCTTTCTTT.